The 7 T cell receptor beta chains given below trace back to one sample, sequenced in a study of tumour-infiltrating T cells in Burkitt lymphoma. Data came from immunoSEQ multiplex PCR; TCRdb stores just in-frame clones and leaves some out. The data show around 1,200 clones, with 30% to 40% seen just once and about 15% held by the top ten. The sequenced sample was tumor tissue. The receptors originated from a human donor with Burkitt lymphoma.

By sample share, this clone is hyperexpanded. The V gene is TRBV4-3, the J gene TRBJ1-6, with D unresolved. Germline V gene data show CDR1 as LGHNA and CDR2 as YSLEER. V gave up 0 bases and J gave up 9 bases, with 12 bases separating them. The CDR3 is 15 amino acids. The DNA of the CDR3 is TGCGCCAGCAGCCAAGATAACGGGAATCTTTCACCCCTCCACTTT. Residues: CASSQDNGNLSPLHF.

V is TRBV19 and J is TRBJ1-1, with D possibly matching TRBD1 (5 bases). The CDR3 runs 14 residues. Germline V CDR1 and CDR2: LNHDA, SQIVND (reference sequence). Trimming shortened V by 5 bases and J by 1 base, and 11 bases separated the two germline ends. CDR3: CASSWGMGNTEAFF. In DNA form, the CDR3 reads TGTGCCAGTAGTTGGGGGATGGGGAACACTGAAGCTTTCTTT. The variable domain in full, completed from reference TRBV19 and TRBJ1-1, reads DGGITQSPKYLFRKEGQNVTLSCEQNLNHDAMYWYRQDPGQGLRLIYYSQIVNDFQKGDIAEGYSVSREKKESFPLTVTSAQKNPTAFYLCASSWGMGNTEAFFGQGTRLTVV.

This clone was counted between two and nine times. CDR3 DNA: TGCGCCAGCAGCCAAGTCTGGGGATGGGCCGGGGAGCTGTTTTTT. It is translated as CASSQVWGWAGELFF. The V gene is TRBV4-1, the J gene TRBJ2-2; D gene ambiguous. CDR3 length equals 15 residues. From germline, CDR1 is MGHRA and CDR2 YSYEKL. V shed 1 base and J shed 6 bases, with 12 bases lying between them.

The J gene is TRBJ2-2, the V gene TRBV4-3; perhaps D is TRBD1 or TRBD2 (5 bases each). CDR1 and CDR2 (germline): LGHNA, YSLEER. V gave up 1 base and J gave up 7 bases, with 7 bases separating them. The CDR3 covers 13 residues. CDR3 amino acids: CASSQGGFGELFF. The CDR3 DNA follows: TGCGCCAGCAGCCAAGGGGGGTTCGGGGAGCTGTTTTTT.

Only a few counts were recorded for this clone. This chain's CDR3 is CASSPVPAADTQYF. The DNA of the CDR3 is TGTGCCAGCAGCCCTGTCCCTGCCGCAGATACGCAGTATTTT. The rearrangement joins TRBV7-9 to TRBJ2-3; no clear D. The CDR3 has 14 amino acids. V was shortened by 5 bases and J by 4 bases, with 13 bases between the two germline ends. CDR1 and CDR2 from the germline V gene are SEHNR and FQNEAQ (reference sequence).

Comment on this clone: Possible read error: a much larger clone is one base away. The genes are TRBV18 and TRBJ1-4; 8 nucleotides match TRBD1. CDR3 length: 17 residues. Germline assignment: CDR1 KGHSH and CDR2 LQKENI. The V and J ends lost 4 bases and 3 bases, in that order; junction bases with no gene match: 10. CDR3 coding DNA: TGTGCCAGCTCACTCCTTGAGAAGACAGGGGCTAATGAAAAACTGTTTTTT. Translating it yields CASSLLEKTGANEKLFF. The whole variable domain, remainder taken from reference TRBV18 and TRBJ1-4, is NAGVMQNPRHLVRRRGQEARLRCSPMKGHSHVYWYRQLPEEGLKFMVYLQKENIIDESGMPKERFSAEFPKEGPSILRIQQVVRGDSAAYFCASSLLEKTGANEKLFFGSGTQLSVL.

V gene TRBV9 combines with J gene TRBJ1-1; possible D gene TRBD1, 5 bases. This CDR3 contains 14 residues. Germline V CDR1 and CDR2: SGDLS, YYNGEE. V dropped 5 bases and J dropped 3 bases, with 14 bases sitting between them. The CDR3 DNA reads TGTGCCAGCAGAGCCGGGGGGGGAGACACTGAAGCTTTCTTT. It specifies CASRAGGGDTEAFF.